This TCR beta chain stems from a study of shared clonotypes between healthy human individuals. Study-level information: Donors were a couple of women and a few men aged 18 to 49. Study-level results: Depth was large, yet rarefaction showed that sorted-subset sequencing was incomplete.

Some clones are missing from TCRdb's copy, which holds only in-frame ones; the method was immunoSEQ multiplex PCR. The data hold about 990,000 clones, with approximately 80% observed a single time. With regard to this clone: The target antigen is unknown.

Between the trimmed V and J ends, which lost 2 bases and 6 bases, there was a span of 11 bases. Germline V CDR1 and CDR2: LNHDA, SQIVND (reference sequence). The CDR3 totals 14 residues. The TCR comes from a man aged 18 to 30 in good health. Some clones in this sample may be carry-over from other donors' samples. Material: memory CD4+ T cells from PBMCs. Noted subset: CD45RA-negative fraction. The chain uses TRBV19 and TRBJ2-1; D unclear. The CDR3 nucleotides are TGTGCCAGTAGTATAAGTGAGCGCTCCAATGAGCAGTTCTTC. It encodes CASSISERSNEQFF.